These 9 T cell receptor beta chains originate from one sample sequenced in a study of siplizumab effects on memory and regulatory T cells. Here immunoSEQ multiplex PCR was the method, and the copy in TCRdb shows in-frame clones only, minus some. This sample has more than 90,000 clones, with 80% to 95% found just once. The sample taken for sequencing was non-Treg CD4+ T cells sorted from blood. The receptors shown here come from a human donor in good health.

This clone was seen once. This chain links TRBV19 with TRBJ1-2, with a possible D match to TRBD1 (5 bases). V dropped 5 bases and J dropped 1 base, with 17 bases sitting between them. CDR3 size: 16 residues. CDR1 and CDR2 (germline): LNHDA, SQIVND (reference sequence). The CDR3 loop reads CASSAGLFGDNYGYTF. CDR3 bases: TGTGCCAGTAGTGCGGGACTTTTTGGCGATAACTATGGCTACACCTTC.

J is TRBJ2-7 and V is TRBV10-2, with TRBD2 identical over 11 bases. Trimming cost V 6 bases and J 2 bases; bases outside gene matches: 6. The V gene's germline CDR1 is WSHSY and CDR2 SAAADI. This CDR3 has 15 amino acids. CDR3 in amino acids: CASRPSGRTTYEQYF. Written as DNA, the CDR3 is TGCGCCAGCAGGCCTAGCGGGAGGACTACCTACGAGCAGTACTTC.

The chain uses TRBV19 and TRBJ1-5; 8 nucleotides agree with TRBD1. This CDR3 spans 13 amino acids. In germline, CDR1 is LNHDA, CDR2 SQIVND (reference sequence). The J segment lost 5 bases and the V segment lost 8 bases, leaving 5 bases of the junction unmatched. In DNA form, the CDR3 reads TGTGCCAGTTCAGGACAGGGTGATCAGCCCCAGCATTTT. Translated, it gives CASSGQGDQPQHF.

J is TRBJ1-1 and V is TRBV5-8; D remains unclear. Germline values: CDR1 SGHTS, CDR2 YDEGEE. The ends were cut back, 4 bases at V and 2 bases at J, with 9 bases in the middle. The CDR3 covers 13 residues. The CDR3 coding sequence is TGTGCCAGCAGCCCTGGACCTAACACTGAAGCTTTCTTT. It specifies CASSPGPNTEAFF.

V and J are TRBV11-3 and TRBJ2-7; TRBD2 might be the D (8 bases). Germline assignment: CDR1 SGHNT and CDR2 YENEEA. The CDR3 spans 15 residues. V gave up 5 bases and J gave up 3 bases, with 17 bases separating them. The chain's CDR3 is CASSAGGGQLYEQYF. As DNA, the CDR3 is TGTGCCAGCAGCGCCGGGGGGGGACAGCTCTACGAGCAGTACTTC.

The chain combines TRBV29-1 with TRBJ2-5, with no clear D. The CDR3 is made up of 14 amino acids. CDR1 and CDR2 (germline): SQVTM, ANQGSEA. The ends were cut back, 3 bases at V and 1 base at J, with 12 bases in the middle. The CDR3 reads CSVESLQPQETQYF. DNA of the CDR3: TGCAGCGTTGAGAGTCTACAGCCCCAAGAGACCCAGTACTTC.

The V and J genes are TRBV7-9 and TRBJ2-1; 12 bases match TRBD2. CDR1 is SEHNR, CDR2 FQNEAQ, per germline (reference sequence). There are 15 residues in the CDR3. V trimming: 4 bases; J trimming: 7 bases; junction bases outside the gene matches: 5. DNA of the CDR3: TGTGCCAGCAGCTCGCGGACTAGCGGGAAGAATGAGCAGTTCTTC. Its protein product is CASSSRTSGKNEQFF.

This chain uses TRBV18 with TRBJ2-7; no reliable D call. The CDR3 covers 13 residues. Trimming left V 2 bases short and J 2 bases short, with 7 bases between. Germline-derived CDR1 and CDR2 are KGHSH and LQKENI. The CDR3 spells CASSPGPTYEQYF. CDR3 DNA sequence: TGTGCCAGCTCACCAGGGCCAACCTACGAGCAGTACTTC.

This clone was picked up one time. The chain couples TRBV10-3 to TRBJ2-7; D call uncertain. Germline V gene data show CDR1 as ENHRY and CDR2 as SYGVKD. The germline V and J ends were trimmed by 2 bases and 5 bases, with 4 bases remaining between them. This CDR3 is built from 11 residues. This chain's CDR3 is CAISEGDEQYF. The CDR3 DNA reads TGTGCCATCAGTGAGGGGGACGAGCAGTACTTC.